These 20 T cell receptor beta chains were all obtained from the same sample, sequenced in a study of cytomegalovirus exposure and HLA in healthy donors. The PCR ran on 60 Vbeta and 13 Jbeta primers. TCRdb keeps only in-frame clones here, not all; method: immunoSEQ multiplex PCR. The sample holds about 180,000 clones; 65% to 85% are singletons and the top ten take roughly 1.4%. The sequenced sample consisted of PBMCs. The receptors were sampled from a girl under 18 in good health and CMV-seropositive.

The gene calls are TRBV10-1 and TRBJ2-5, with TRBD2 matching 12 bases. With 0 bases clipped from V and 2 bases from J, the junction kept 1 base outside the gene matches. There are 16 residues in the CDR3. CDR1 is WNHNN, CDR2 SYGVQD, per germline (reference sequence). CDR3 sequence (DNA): TGCGCCAGCAGTGAGTCCCTAGCGGGAGGGCAAGAGACCCAGTACTTC. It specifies CASSESLAGGQETQYF.

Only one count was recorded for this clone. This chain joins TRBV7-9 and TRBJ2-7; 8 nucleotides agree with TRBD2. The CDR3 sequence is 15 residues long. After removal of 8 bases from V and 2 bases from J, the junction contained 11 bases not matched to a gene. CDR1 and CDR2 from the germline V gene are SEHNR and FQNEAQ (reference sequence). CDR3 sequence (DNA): TGTGCCAGCCGCCTGGGTTCGGGAGGGGCCTACGAGCAGTACTTC. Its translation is CASRLGSGGAYEQYF.

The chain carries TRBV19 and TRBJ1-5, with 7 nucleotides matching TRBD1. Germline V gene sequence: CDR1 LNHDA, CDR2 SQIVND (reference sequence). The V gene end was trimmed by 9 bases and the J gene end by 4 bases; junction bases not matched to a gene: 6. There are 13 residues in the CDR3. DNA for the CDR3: TGTGCCAGCAGGACAGGCTTAAATCAGCCCCAGCATTTT. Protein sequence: CASRTGLNQPQHF.

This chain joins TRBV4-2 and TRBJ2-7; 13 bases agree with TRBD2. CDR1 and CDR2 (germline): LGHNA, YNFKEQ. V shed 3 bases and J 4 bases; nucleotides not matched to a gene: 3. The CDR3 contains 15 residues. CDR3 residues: CASSQGTSGTYEQYF. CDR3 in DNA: TGTGCCAGCAGCCAGGGGACTAGCGGGACTTACGAGCAGTACTTC.

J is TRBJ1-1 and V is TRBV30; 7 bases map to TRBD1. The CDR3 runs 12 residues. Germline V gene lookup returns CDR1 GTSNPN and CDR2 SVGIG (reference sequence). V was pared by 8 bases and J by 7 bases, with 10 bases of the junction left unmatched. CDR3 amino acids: CARRGQVGEAFF. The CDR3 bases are TGTGCCCGAAGGGGGCAAGTTGGTGAAGCTTTCTTT. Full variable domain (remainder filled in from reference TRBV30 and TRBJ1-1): SQTIHQWPATLVQPVGSPLSLECTVEGTSNPNLYWYRQAAGRGLQLLFYSVGIGQISSEVPQNLSASRPQDRQFILSSKKLLLSDSGFYLCARRGQVGEAFFGQGTRLTVV.

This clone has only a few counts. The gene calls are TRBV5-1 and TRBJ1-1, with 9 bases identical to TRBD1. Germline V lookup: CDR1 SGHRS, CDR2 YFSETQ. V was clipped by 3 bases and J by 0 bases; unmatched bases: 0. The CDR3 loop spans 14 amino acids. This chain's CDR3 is CASSWDRVNTEAFF. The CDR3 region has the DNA TGCGCCAGCAGCTGGGACAGGGTGAACACTGAAGCTTTCTTT.

The CDR3, as DNA: TGCGCCAGCAGCACGGGAGGGGGCAGCTACAATGAGCAGTTCTTC. The encoded protein is CASSTGGGSYNEQFF. V is TRBV5-1 and J is TRBJ2-1; D possibly corresponds to TRBD2 (8 bases). Between the trimmed V and J ends, which lost 4 bases and 3 bases, there was a span of 14 bases. The CDR3 is 15 residues long. CDR1 and CDR2 (germline): SGHRS, YFSETQ.

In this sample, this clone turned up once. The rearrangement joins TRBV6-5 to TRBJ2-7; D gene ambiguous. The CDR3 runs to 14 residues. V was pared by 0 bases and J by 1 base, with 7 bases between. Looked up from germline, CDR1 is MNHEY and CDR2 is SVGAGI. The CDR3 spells CASSYSRQSYEQYF. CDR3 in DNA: TGTGCCAGCAGTTACTCGAGGCAGTCCTACGAGCAGTACTTC.

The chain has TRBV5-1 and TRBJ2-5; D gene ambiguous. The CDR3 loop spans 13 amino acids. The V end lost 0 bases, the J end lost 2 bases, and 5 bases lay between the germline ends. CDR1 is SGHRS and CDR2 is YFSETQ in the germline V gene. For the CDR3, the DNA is TGCGCCAGCAGCTTGGGCAGTCAAGAGACCCAGTACTTC. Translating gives CASSLGSQETQYF.

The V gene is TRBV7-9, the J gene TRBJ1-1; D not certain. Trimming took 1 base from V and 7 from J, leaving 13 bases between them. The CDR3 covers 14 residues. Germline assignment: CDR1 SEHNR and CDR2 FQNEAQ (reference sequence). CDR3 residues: CASSLVAPPDEAFF. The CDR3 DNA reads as TGTGCCAGCAGCTTAGTAGCCCCTCCGGATGAAGCTTTCTTT.

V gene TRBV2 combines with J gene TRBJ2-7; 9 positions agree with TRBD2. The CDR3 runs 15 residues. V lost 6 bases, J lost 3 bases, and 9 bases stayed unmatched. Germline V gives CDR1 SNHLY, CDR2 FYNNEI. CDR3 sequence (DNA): TGTGCCAGCAGCTCGACTAGCGGACGCCACTACGAGCAGTACTTC. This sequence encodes CASSSTSGRHYEQYF.

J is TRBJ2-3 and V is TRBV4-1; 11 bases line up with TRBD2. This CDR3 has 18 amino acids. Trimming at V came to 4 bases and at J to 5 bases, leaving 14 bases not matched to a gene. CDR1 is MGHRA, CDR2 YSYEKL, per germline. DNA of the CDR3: TGCGCCAGCAGCCGAGTGACCGGGACTAGCGGAGAAGTAGATACGCAGTATTTT. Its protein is CASSRVTGTSGEVDTQYF.

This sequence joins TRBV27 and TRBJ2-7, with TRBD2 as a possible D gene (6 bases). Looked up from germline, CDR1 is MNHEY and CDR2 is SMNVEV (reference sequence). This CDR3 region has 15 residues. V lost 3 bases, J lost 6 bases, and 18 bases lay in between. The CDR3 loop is CASSFGPGTSGEQYF. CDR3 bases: TGTGCCAGCAGTTTTGGGCCTGGGACTTCTGGCGAGCAGTACTTC.

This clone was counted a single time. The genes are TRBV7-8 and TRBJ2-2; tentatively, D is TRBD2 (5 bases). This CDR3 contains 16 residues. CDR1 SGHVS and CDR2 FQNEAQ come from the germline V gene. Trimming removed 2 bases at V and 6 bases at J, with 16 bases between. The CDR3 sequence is CASSLWAFLGAGELFF. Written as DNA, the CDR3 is TGTGCCAGCAGCTTATGGGCGTTTTTGGGAGCCGGGGAGCTGTTTTTT. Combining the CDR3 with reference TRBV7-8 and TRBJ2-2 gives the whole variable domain GAGVSQSPRYKVAKRGQDVALRCDPISGHVSLFWYQQALGQGPEFLTYFQNEAQLDKSGLPSDRFFAERPEGSVSTLKIQRTQQEDSAVYLCASSLWAFLGAGELFFGEGSRLTVL.

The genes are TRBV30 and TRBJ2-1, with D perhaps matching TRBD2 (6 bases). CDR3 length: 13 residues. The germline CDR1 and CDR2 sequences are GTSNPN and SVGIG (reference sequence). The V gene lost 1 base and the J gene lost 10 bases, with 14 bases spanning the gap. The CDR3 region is CAWSGTRDLEQFF. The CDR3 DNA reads TGTGCCTGGAGTGGCACCAGGGACTTAGAGCAGTTCTTC.

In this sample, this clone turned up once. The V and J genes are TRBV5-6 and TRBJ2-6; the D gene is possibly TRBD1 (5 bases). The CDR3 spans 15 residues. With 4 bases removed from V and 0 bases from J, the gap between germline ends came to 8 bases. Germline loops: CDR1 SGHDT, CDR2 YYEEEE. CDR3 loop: CASSPRVSGANVLTF. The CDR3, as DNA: TGTGCCAGCAGCCCCAGGGTCTCTGGGGCCAACGTCCTGACTTTC.

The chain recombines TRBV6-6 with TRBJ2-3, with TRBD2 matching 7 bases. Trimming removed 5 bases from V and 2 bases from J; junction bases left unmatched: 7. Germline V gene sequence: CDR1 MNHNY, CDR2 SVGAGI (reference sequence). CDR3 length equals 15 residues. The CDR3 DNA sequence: TGTGCCAGCAGTAATCCTAGCGGCTACACAGATACGCAGTATTTT. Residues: CASSNPSGYTDTQYF.

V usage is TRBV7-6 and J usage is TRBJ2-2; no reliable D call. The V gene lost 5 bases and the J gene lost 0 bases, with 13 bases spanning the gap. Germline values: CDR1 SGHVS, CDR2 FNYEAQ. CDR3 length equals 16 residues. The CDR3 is CASSPESPANTGELFF. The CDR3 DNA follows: TGTGCCAGCAGCCCCGAGAGTCCCGCGAACACCGGGGAGCTGTTTTTT.

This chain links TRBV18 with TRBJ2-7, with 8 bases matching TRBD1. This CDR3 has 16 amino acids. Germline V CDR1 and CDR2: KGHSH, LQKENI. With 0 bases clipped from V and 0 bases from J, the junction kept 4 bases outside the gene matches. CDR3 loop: CASSPPPGTGSYEQYF. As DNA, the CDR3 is TGTGCCAGCTCACCACCGCCCGGGACAGGCTCCTACGAGCAGTACTTC.

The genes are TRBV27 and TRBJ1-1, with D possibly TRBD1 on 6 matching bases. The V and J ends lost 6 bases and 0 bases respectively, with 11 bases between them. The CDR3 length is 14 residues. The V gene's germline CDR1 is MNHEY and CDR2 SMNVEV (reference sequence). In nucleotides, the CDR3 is TGTGCCAGCAGACTTAACAGGGTGAACACTGAAGCTTTCTTT. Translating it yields CASRLNRVNTEAFF.